The next 3 T cell receptor beta chains were all read from a single sample in a study. Profiling relied on immunoSEQ multiplex PCR, and the TCRdb table lists in-frame clones only, not all of them. The sample records some 68,000 clones, around 93% being singletons. The source material was PBMCs. The receptors were gathered from a man between 40 and 49 years old with rheumatoid arthritis.

The chain couples TRBV6-5 to TRBJ1-5; possibly TRBD1 for D (6 bases). Trimming took off 5 bases at V and 2 bases at J, with 13 bases between the two ends. CDR1 and CDR2 from the germline V gene are MNHEY and SVGAGI. The CDR3 contains 15 residues. CDR3 sequence: CASSQTGIGNQPQHF. CDR3 DNA sequence: TGTGCCAGCAGTCAAACAGGGATCGGCAATCAGCCCCAGCATTTT.

This clone was seen just once. This chain uses TRBV30 with TRBJ1-1; 8 bases are a match to TRBD1. The CDR3 sequence is 15 residues long. The V gene's germline CDR1 is GTSNPN and CDR2 SVGIG (reference sequence). The trim removed 7 bases at V and 1 base at J, leaving 11 bases unmatched. The CDR3 loop is CAYRPPDRANTEAFF. The CDR3 nucleotides read TGTGCCTACCGTCCCCCGGACAGGGCGAACACTGAAGCTTTCTTT.

The J gene is TRBJ2-7, the V gene TRBV5-4; unclear D gene. Germline CDR1 reads SGHNT; CDR2 reads YYREEE (reference sequence). The length of the CDR3 is 14 residues. V was cut by 3 bases and J by 6 bases, with 16 bases left in between. CDR3: CASSSAELGLEQYF. In nucleotides, the CDR3 is TGTGCCAGCAGCTCTGCGGAATTGGGTCTCGAGCAGTACTTC.